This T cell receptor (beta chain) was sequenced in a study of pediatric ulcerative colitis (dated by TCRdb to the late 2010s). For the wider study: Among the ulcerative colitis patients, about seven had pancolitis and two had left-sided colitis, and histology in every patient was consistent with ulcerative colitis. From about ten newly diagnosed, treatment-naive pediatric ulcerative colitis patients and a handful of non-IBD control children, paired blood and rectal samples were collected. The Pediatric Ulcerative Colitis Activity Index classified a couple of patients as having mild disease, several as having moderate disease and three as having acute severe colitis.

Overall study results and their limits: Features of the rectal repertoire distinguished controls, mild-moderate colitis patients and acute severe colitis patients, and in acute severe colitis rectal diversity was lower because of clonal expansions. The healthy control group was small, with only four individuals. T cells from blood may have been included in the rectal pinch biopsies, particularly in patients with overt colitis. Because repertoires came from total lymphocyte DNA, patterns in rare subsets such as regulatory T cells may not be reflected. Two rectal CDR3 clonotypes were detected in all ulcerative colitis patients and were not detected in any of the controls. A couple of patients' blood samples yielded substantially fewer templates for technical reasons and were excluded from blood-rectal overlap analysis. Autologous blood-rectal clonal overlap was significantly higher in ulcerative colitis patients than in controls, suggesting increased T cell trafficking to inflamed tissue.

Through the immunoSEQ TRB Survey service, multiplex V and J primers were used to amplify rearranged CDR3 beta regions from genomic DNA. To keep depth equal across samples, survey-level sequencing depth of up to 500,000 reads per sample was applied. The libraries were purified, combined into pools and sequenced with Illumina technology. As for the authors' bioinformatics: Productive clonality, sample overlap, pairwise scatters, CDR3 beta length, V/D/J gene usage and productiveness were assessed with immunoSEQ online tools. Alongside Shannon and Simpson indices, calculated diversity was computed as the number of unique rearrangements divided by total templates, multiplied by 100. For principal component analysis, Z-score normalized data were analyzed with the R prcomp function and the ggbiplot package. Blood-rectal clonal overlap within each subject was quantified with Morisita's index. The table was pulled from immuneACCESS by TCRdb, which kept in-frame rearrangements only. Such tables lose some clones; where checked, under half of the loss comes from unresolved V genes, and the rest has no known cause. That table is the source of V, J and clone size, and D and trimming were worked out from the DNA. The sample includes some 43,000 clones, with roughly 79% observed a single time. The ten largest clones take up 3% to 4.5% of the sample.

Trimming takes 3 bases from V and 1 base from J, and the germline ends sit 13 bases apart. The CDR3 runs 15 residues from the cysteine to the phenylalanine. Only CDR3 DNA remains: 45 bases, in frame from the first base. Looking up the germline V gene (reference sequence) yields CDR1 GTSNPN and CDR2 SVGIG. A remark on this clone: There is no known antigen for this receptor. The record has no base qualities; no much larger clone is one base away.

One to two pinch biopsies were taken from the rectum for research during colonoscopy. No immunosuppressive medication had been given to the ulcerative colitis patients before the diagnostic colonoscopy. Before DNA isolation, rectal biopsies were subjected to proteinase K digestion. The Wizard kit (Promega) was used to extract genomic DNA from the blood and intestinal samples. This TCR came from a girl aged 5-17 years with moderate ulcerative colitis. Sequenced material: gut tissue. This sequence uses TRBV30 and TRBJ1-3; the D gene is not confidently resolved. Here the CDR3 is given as CAWSQRRASGNTIYF. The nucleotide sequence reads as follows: TGTGCCTGGAGCCAACGTAGGGCTTCTGGAAACACCATATATTTT.